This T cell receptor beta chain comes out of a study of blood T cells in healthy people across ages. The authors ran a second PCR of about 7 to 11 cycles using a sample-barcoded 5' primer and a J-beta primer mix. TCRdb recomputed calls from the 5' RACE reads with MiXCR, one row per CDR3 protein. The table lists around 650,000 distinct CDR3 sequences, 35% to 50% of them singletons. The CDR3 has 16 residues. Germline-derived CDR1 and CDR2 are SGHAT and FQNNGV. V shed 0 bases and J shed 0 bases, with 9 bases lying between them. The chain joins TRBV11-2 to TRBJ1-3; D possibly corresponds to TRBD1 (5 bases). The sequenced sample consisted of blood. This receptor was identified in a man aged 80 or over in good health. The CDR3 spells CASSLDHRHSGNTIYF. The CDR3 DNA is TGTGCCAGCAGCTTAGACCACAGGCACTCTGGAAACACCATATATTTT.